Listed below are T cell receptor beta chains from one sample, sequenced in a study of shared clonotypes between healthy human individuals. Assay: immunoSEQ multiplex PCR; the TCRdb copy retains only in-frame clones and omits some. The table includes 400,000 to 600,000 clones, about 80% detected once. The sequenced sample consisted of PBMCs. The source of these receptors is a woman aged 40 to 50 in good health. Some clones in this sample may be carry-over from other donors' samples. Each CDR3 is given with its conserved first and last residue. The D gene is left open where the match is weak. Part of the rows lack a size; the others show once, few, many or a class for expanded clones.

>.|.|TRBJ1-1|TRBV11-2
CASLRGGNTEAFF
TGTGCCAGTCTGAGGGGGGGTAACACTGAAGCTTTCTTT
>.|.|TRBJ2-5|TRBV5-1
CASSFGRGGETQYF
TGCGCCAGCAGCTTCGGCAGGGGTGGTGAGACCCAGTACTTC
>.|.|TRBJ1-5|TRBV9
CASSVGGGNQPQHF
TGTGCCAGCAGCGTAGGGGGAGGGAATCAGCCCCAGCATTTT
>.|.|TRBJ2-4|TRBV2
CASTVDGGGNIQYF
TGTGCCAGCACTGTAGACGGGGGTGGAAACATTCAGTACTTC
>.|TRBD1|TRBJ1-5|TRBV7-2
CASSATGRINQPQHF
TGTGCCAGCAGCGCGACAGGGCGGATCAATCAGCCCCAGCATTTT
>many|.|TRBJ2-3|TRBV2
CASRPEGDTQYF
TGTGCCAGCAGGCCCGAAGGGGATACGCAGTATTTT
>.|TRBD1|TRBJ1-2|TRBV6-6
CASSDRVGYTF
TGTGCCAGCAGCGACAGGGTCGGCTACACCTTC
>.|.|TRBJ1-2|TRBV6-5
CASSISQGFYGYTF
TGTGCCAGCAGCATATCACAGGGTTTCTATGGCTACACCTTC
>.|TRBD1|TRBJ1-2|TRBV7-9
CASSPDRGGYTF
TGTGCCAGCAGCCCAGACAGGGGAGGCTACACCTTC
>.|.|TRBJ2-3|TRBV10-3
CASSGTRGSSTDTQYF
TGTGCCAGCTCCGGGACAAGGGGGTCTAGCACAGATACGCAGTATTTT
>few|.|TRBJ2-7|TRBV6-1
CASTRDNSYEQYF
TGTGCCAGCACCCGGGACAACTCCTACGAGCAGTACTTC
>.|.|TRBJ1-1|TRBV28
CASSWGGGTDEAFF
TGTGCCAGCAGTTGGGGTGGGGGGACCGATGAAGCTTTCTTT
>.|.|TRBJ2-5|TRBV2
CASNRLQQETQYF
TGTGCCAGCAATCGGCTTCAGCAAGAGACCCAGTACTTC
>few|TRBD1|TRBJ1-1|TRBV9
CASSPHRGDAFF
TGTGCCAGCAGCCCACACAGGGGAGACGCTTTCTTT
>.|TRBD2|TRBJ2-1|TRBV30
CAWSWGGDEQFF
TGTGCCTGGAGTTGGGGAGGGGATGAGCAGTTCTTC
>.|.|TRBJ2-7|TRBV19
CASSLMGGAAYEQYF
TGTGCCAGTAGTCTCATGGGGGGGGCTGCCTACGAGCAGTACTTC
>.|.|TRBJ1-4|TRBV20-1
CSAQVGEKLFF
TGCAGTGCCCAAGTGGGGGAAAAACTGTTTTTT
>.|.|TRBJ2-3|TRBV5-1
CASSRADTQYF
TGCGCCAGCAGCAGGGCAGATACGCAGTATTTT
>.|.|TRBJ2-3|TRBV5-5
CASSPSRGTQYF
TGTGCCAGCAGCCCGAGCAGGGGTACGCAGTATTTT
>.|TRBD2|TRBJ2-1|TRBV10-3
CAISESGLAGGNEQFF
TGTGCCATCAGTGAGTCGGGACTAGCGGGGGGAAATGAGCAGTTCTTC
>many|TRBD1|TRBJ1-1|TRBV7-2
CASSRYRGDTEAFF
TGTGCCAGCAGCCGATACAGGGGAGACACTGAAGCTTTCTTT
>few|.|TRBJ2-4|TRBV21-1
CASSKTYPSKNIQYF
TGTGCCAGCAGCAAAACCTACCCGTCCAAAAACATTCAGTACTTC
>.|.|TRBJ1-1|TRBV5-1
CASSAGQANTEAFF
TGCGCCAGCAGCGCCGGGCAAGCAAACACTGAAGCTTTCTTT
>.|TRBD2|TRBJ2-1|TRBV2
CASSLTTSGRGEQFF
TGTGCCAGCAGTTTAACGACTAGCGGGAGAGGAGAGCAGTTCTTC
>.|TRBD1|TRBJ1-1|TRBV18
CASSPGQDTEAFF
TGTGCCAGCTCACCCGGACAGGACACTGAAGCTTTCTTT
>.|.|TRBJ1-4|TRBV10-3
CAISRTGATNEKLFF
TGTGCCATCAGTCGTACAGGAGCAACTAATGAAAAACTGTTTTTT
>many|TRBD2|TRBJ2-5|TRBV6-5
CASGAGEVRETQYF
TGTGCCAGCGGAGCGGGAGAGGTGCGAGAGACCCAGTACTTC
>.|.|TRBJ2-7|TRBV11-1
CASSYSGQGYEQYF
TGTGCCAGCAGCTACTCGGGGCAGGGGTACGAGCAGTACTTC
>.|TRBD2|TRBJ2-1|TRBV6-4
CASSEAGGPNEQFF
TGTGCCAGCAGTGAAGCGGGAGGGCCCAATGAGCAGTTCTTC
>.|TRBD2|TRBJ2-1|TRBV7-3
CASSLNAASGSAFYNEQFF
TGTGCCAGCAGCTTAAATGCGGCGAGCGGGAGTGCCTTTTACAATGAGCAGTTCTTC
>.|TRBD2|TRBJ2-7|TRBV7-8
CASSLLAGEPYEQYF
TGTGCCAGCAGCTTACTGGCGGGAGAGCCCTACGAGCAGTACTTC
>.|TRBD2|TRBJ2-1|TRBV7-9
CASSQLASGRAFEQFF
TGTGCCAGCAGCCAACTGGCTAGCGGGAGGGCCTTTGAGCAGTTCTTC
>.|.|TRBJ2-2|TRBV18
CASSPTRGTGELFF
TGTGCCAGCTCACCGACGAGAGGCACCGGGGAGCTGTTTTTT
>.|.|TRBJ2-2|TRBV27
CASSPNTGELFF
TGTGCCAGCAGTCCGAACACCGGGGAGCTGTTTTTT
>once|.|TRBJ2-3|TRBV2
CASSADMADTQYF
TGTGCCAGCAGTGCCGATATGGCAGATACGCAGTATTTT
>few|.|TRBJ1-4|TRBV4-1
CASSPGEKLFF
TGCGCCAGCAGCCCAGGGGAAAAACTGTTTTTT
>.|.|TRBJ2-5|TRBV30
CAWSVVQETQYF
TGTGCCTGGAGTGTAGTCCAAGAGACCCAGTACTTC
>.|.|TRBJ1-5|TRBV19
CASSIPQAQPQHF
TGTGCCAGTAGTATACCTCAAGCACAGCCCCAGCATTTT
>.|.|TRBJ1-1|TRBV6-1
CASSEISGPAEAFF
TGTGCCAGCAGTGAAATATCAGGGCCTGCTGAAGCTTTCTTT
>.|.|TRBJ2-5|TRBV7-7
CASLGRRGTQYF
TGTGCCAGCTTGGGACGGCGAGGGACCCAGTACTTC